Listed below are T cell receptor beta chains from one sample, sequenced in a study of blood T cell repertoires in COVID-19. Produced via immunoSEQ multiplex PCR; TCRdb's table is partial and in-frame only. This sample has approximately 280,000 clones, with about 93% found just once. The material sequenced was peripheral blood. The source is a woman aged 25 to 39 with COVID-19, enrolled during active disease. Each CDR3 is given with its conserved first and last residue. D genes are given only for firm matches. The size field is filled for only some rows; it gives once, few, many or a size class.

TRBJ2-3 | NA | few | TRBV15 | CATSRDRRYTDTQYF | TGTGCCACCAGCAGAGATCGGAGGTACACAGATACGCAGTATTTT
TRBJ2-2 | TRBD1 | NA | TRBV24-1 | CATSGPGGTGELFF | TGTGCCACCAGTGGTCCAGGGGGCACCGGGGAGCTGTTTTTT
TRBJ2-5 | NA | NA | TRBV6-2/TRBV6-3 | CASSSTGLQETQYF | TGTGCCAGCAGTTCGACAGGACTCCAAGAGACCCAGTACTTC
TRBJ1-4 | NA | NA | TRBV2 | CASSVQINEKLFF | TGTGCCAGCAGTGTACAGATTAATGAAAAACTGTTTTTT
TRBJ2-2 | NA | NA | TRBV2 | CASSVLVRGGELFF | TGTGCCAGCAGTGTGCTTGTCCGGGGCGGGGAGCTGTTTTTT
TRBJ1-1 | TRBD1 | NA | TRBV6-5 | CASGDRGDVTEAFF | TGTGCCAGCGGAGACAGGGGAGACGTGACTGAAGCTTTCTTT
TRBJ1-1 | NA | NA | TRBV6-6 | CASRERGNTEAFF | TGTGCCAGCAGAGAAAGGGGAAACACTGAAGCTTTCTTT
TRBJ1-5 | NA | NA | TRBV19 | CASKWGGYSNQPQHF | TGTGCCAGTAAGTGGGGGGGGTATAGCAATCAGCCCCAGCATTTT
TRBJ2-2 | NA | NA | TRBV7-6 | CASSSEGRTNTGELFF | TGTGCCAGCAGCTCAGAGGGCAGGACGAACACCGGGGAGCTGTTTTTT
TRBJ2-1 | TRBD2 | NA | TRBV27 | CASSLGTSGFDNEQFF | TGTGCCAGCAGTTTAGGGACTAGCGGGTTTGACAATGAGCAGTTCTTC
TRBJ2-1 | NA | few | TRBV19 | CASSNQGSEQFF | TGTGCCAGTAGTAACCAGGGCAGTGAGCAGTTCTTC
TRBJ1-1 | TRBD1 | NA | TRBV25-1 | CASRQTGTGSTEAFF | TGTGCCAGCAGACAGACCGGGACAGGTAGCACTGAAGCTTTCTTT
TRBJ1-1 | NA | few | TRBV6-5 | CASRVGQGYTEAFF | TGTGCCAGCAGGGTCGGGCAGGGCTATACTGAAGCTTTCTTT
TRBJ1-5 | NA | NA | TRBV4-3 | CASSQDRKAGEAQHF | TGCGCCAGCAGCCAAGATAGGAAGGCCGGAGAGGCCCAGCATTTT
TRBJ1-2 | TRBD1 | NA | TRBV7-2 | CASSLEGQGNYGYTF | TGTGCCAGCAGCTTAGAAGGACAGGGGAACTATGGCTACACCTTC
TRBJ1-5 | NA | NA | TRBV6-5 | CAIQQGAAVQPQHF | TGTGCCATCCAACAGGGAGCGGCGGTTCAGCCCCAGCATTTT
TRBJ2-5 | NA | NA | TRBV11-2 | CASSLWQGQETQYF | TGTGCCAGCAGCTTATGGCAGGGCCAAGAGACCCAGTACTTC
TRBJ2-7 | NA | NA | TRBV14 | CASSQAGATIGQYF | TGTGCCAGCAGCCAGGCGGGGGCAACGATTGGGCAGTACTTC
TRBJ2-3 | NA | NA | TRBV4-1 | CASSQVIRRGSDTQYF | TGCGCCAGCAGCCAAGTCATCCGTAGGGGCTCAGATACGCAGTATTTT
TRBJ1-6 | TRBD1 | NA | TRBV5-4 | CASSRGQGRGSYNSPLHF | TGTGCCAGCAGCCGGGGACAGGGAAGAGGCTCCTATAATTCACCCCTCCACTTT
TRBJ2-1 | NA | NA | TRBV7-3 | CASSPLGGNEQFF | TGTGCCAGCAGCCCCCTCGGGGGAAATGAGCAGTTCTTC
TRBJ2-2 | TRBD2 | NA | TRBV7-3 | CASSFPSGSGTGELFF | TGTGCCAGCAGCTTCCCTAGCGGGAGTGGGACCGGGGAGCTGTTTTTT
TRBJ2-7 | TRBD1 | few | TRBV2 | CASRRDRGISYEQYF | TGTGCCAGCAGGAGGGACAGGGGAATCTCCTACGAGCAGTACTTC
TRBJ1-1 | TRBD1 | NA | TRBV7-9 | CASSSTDRGRTEAFF | TGTGCCAGCAGCTCGACTGACAGGGGGCGTACTGAAGCTTTCTTT
TRBJ1-1 | TRBD1 | NA | TRBV7-8 | CASSLAGQRNTEAFF | TGTGCCAGCAGCTTAGCGGGACAGAGGAACACTGAAGCTTTCTTT
TRBJ1-2 | NA | NA | TRBV5-6 | CASSLSRQRGYTF | TGTGCCAGCAGCTTGAGTCGTCAGAGGGGCTACACCTTC
TRBJ2-7 | NA | NA | TRBV6-5 | CASTLEAGPTYEQYF | TGTGCCAGCACCTTAGAAGCAGGGCCTACCTACGAGCAGTACTTC
TRBJ1-5 | TRBD1 | NA | TRBV5-8 | CASSWGQGSNQPQHF | TGTGCCAGCAGCTGGGGACAGGGAAGCAATCAGCCCCAGCATTTT
TRBJ2-2 | NA | NA | TRBV2 | CASSEKQNTGELFF | TGTGCCAGCAGTGAAAAACAGAACACCGGGGAGCTGTTTTTT
TRBJ1-2 | TRBD1 | NA | TRBV7-2 | CASSQLTGGAGYGYTF | TGTGCCAGCAGCCAACTGACAGGGGGCGCCGGCTATGGCTACACCTTC
TRBJ1-1 | NA | NA | TRBV6-2/TRBV6-3 | CASSWSLNTEAFF | TGTGCCAGCAGTTGGAGTCTTAACACTGAAGCTTTCTTT
TRBJ1-2 | NA | NA | TRBV30 | CAWSGGLWAYTF | TGTGCCTGGAGTGGGGGACTTTGGGCATACACCTTC
TRBJ1-1 | NA | NA | TRBV19 | CASGGFAEAFF | TGTGCCAGCGGAGGGTTCGCTGAAGCTTTCTTT
TRBJ2-7 | NA | few | TRBV6-6 | CASRSSAGSYEQYF | TGTGCCAGCAGATCATCGGCAGGCTCCTACGAGCAGTACTTC
TRBJ2-7 | NA | NA | TRBV18 | CASSGGSITYEQYF | TGTGCCAGCTCAGGAGGCAGTATCACCTACGAGCAGTACTTC
TRBJ1-6 | NA | NA | TRBV27 | CATRGEATYNSPLHF | TGTGCCACCCGCGGGGAGGCTACCTATAATTCACCCCTCCACTTT
TRBJ2-7 | NA | NA | TRBV28 | CASSAQGIGYEQYF | TGTGCCAGCAGTGCCCAGGGTATCGGCTACGAGCAGTACTTC
TRBJ1-5 | NA | NA | TRBV2 | CASSPDRDNQPQHF | TGTGCCAGCAGCCCGGACAGAGACAATCAGCCCCAGCATTTT
TRBJ1-2 | NA | NA | TRBV27 | CASSSTGDYGYTF | TGTGCCAGCAGTTCGACAGGAGACTATGGCTACACCTTC
TRBJ2-2 | NA | NA | TRBV19 | CASTEDILNTGELFF | TGTGCCAGTACCGAAGACATACTGAACACCGGGGAGCTGTTTTTT
TRBJ1-2 | TRBD1 | NA | TRBV28 | CAGQGAGYGYTF | TGTGCCGGTCAGGGGGCGGGCTATGGCTACACCTTC
TRBJ2-7 | NA | NA | TRBV28 | CASTSVGAYEQYF | TGTGCCAGCACCTCAGTTGGAGCCTACGAGCAGTACTTC
TRBJ2-3 | TRBD1 | NA | TRBV30 | CAWDRGLTNTQYF | TGTGCCTGGGACAGGGGACTTACAAATACGCAGTATTTT
TRBJ2-7 | TRBD2 | NA | TRBV27 | CASSLAGQPYEQYF | TGTGCCAGCAGTCTAGCGGGACAGCCCTACGAGCAGTACTTC
TRBJ1-1 | NA | once | TRBV28 | CASESITRNTEAFF | TGTGCCAGCGAATCCATAACACGAAACACTGAAGCTTTCTTT
TRBJ2-1 | TRBD1 | NA | TRBV19 | CASSIQTGGEQFF | TGTGCCAGTAGTATTCAAACAGGGGGAGAGCAGTTCTTC
TRBJ2-1 | NA | NA | TRBV19 | CASSPDNEQFF | TGTGCCAGTAGTCCGGACAATGAGCAGTTCTTC
TRBJ1-5 | TRBD1 | NA | TRBV18 | CASSPGTGHNQPQHF | TGTGCCAGCTCACCTGGGACAGGGCACAATCAGCCCCAGCATTTT
TRBJ1-5 | TRBD1 | NA | TRBV28 | CASSLATGQGNQPQHF | TGTGCCAGCAGCTTAGCGACCGGACAGGGCAATCAGCCCCAGCATTTT
TRBJ2-7 | NA | NA | TRBV5-1 | CASSLVPRLRATSSYEQYF | TGCGCCAGCAGCTTGGTCCCTCGACTCCGCGCCACAAGCTCCTACGAGCAGTACTTC
TRBJ2-7 | NA | NA | TRBV7-9 | CASSPGGDRRYF | TGTGCCAGCAGCCCAGGGGGGGACAGGCGATACTTC
TRBJ2-2 | NA | NA | TRBV10-3 | CAISESKSANTGELFF | TGTGCCATCAGTGAGTCGAAGTCAGCGAACACCGGGGAGCTGTTTTTT
TRBJ1-1 | TRBD1 | NA | TRBV27 | CASSLSGTGVRTEAFF | TGTGCCAGCAGTTTATCCGGGACAGGGGTTCGGACTGAAGCTTTCTTT
TRBJ1-2 | NA | few | TRBV10-1 | CASSDPYGYTF | TGCGCCAGCAGTGATCCGTATGGCTACACCTTC